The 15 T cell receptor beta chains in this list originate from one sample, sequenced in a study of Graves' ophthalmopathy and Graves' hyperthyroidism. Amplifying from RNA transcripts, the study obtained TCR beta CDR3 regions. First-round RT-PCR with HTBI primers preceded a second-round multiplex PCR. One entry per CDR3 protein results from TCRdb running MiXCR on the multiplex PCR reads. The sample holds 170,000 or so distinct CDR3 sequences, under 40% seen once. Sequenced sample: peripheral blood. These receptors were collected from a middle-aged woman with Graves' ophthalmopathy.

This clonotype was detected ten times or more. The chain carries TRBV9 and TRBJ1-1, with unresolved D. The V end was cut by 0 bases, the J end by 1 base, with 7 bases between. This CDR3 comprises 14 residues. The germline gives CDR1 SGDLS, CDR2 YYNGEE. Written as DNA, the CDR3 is TGTGCCAGCAGCGTAGTCACCGGGAACACTGAAGCTTTCTTT. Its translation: CASSVVTGNTEAFF.

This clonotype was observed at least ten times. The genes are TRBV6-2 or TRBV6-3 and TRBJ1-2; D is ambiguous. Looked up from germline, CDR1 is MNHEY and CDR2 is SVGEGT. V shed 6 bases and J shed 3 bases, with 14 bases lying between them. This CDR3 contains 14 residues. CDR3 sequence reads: CASRPSLADYGYTF. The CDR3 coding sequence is TGTGCCAGCAGACCCTCTCTGGCAGACTATGGCTACACCTTC.

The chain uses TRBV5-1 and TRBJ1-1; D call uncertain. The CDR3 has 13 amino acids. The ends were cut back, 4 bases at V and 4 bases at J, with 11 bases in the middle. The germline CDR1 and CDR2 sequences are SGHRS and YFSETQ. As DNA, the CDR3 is TGCGCCAGCAGCGAACCCGTTAGCACTGAAGCTTTCTTT. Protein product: CASSEPVSTEAFF.

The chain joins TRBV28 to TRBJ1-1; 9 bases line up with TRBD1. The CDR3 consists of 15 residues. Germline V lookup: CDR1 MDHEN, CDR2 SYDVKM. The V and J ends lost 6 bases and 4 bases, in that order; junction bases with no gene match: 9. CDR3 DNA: TGTGCCAGCAGGCCTACAGGGGGCTTCGGCACTGAAGCTTTCTTT. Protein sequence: CASRPTGGFGTEAFF.

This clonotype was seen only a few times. CDR3 DNA sequence: TGTGCCAGCAAGAGGGGGAGCAGATCCTACGAGCAGTACTTC. The encoded protein is CASKRGSRSYEQYF. V gene TRBV6-1 combines with J gene TRBJ2-7; perhaps TRBD1 as D (6 bases). Trimming removed 7 bases from V and 1 base from J, with 14 bases in between. CDR1 is MNHNS and CDR2 is SASEGT in the germline V gene. This CDR3 comprises 14 residues.

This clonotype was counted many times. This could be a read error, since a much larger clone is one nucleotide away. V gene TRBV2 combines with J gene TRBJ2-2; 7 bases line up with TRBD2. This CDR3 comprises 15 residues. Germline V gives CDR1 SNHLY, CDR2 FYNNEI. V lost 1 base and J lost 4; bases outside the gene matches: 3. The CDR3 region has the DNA TGTGCCAGCAGTGAAGGCAGGGAGGGCACCGGGGAGCTGTTTTTT. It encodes CASSEGREGTGELFF.

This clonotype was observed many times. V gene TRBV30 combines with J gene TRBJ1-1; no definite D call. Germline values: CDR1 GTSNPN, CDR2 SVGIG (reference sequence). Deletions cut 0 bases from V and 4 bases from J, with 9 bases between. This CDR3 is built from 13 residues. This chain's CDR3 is CAWSVSGGTEAFF. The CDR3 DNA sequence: TGTGCCTGGAGTGTTTCGGGAGGCACTGAAGCTTTCTTT. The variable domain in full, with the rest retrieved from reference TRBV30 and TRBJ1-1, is SQTIHQWPATLVQPVGSPLSLECTVEGTSNPNLYWYRQAAGRGLQLLFYSVGIGQISSEVPQNLSASRPQDRQFILSSKKLLLSDSGFYLCAWSVSGGTEAFFGQGTRLTVV.

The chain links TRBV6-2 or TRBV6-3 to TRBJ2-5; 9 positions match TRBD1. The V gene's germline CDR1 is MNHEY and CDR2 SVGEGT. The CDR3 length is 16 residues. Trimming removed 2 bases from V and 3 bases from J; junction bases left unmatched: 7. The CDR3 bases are TGTGCCAGCAGTTACAGAGAACAGGGGGCAGAAGAGACCCAGTACTTC. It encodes CASSYREQGAEETQYF.

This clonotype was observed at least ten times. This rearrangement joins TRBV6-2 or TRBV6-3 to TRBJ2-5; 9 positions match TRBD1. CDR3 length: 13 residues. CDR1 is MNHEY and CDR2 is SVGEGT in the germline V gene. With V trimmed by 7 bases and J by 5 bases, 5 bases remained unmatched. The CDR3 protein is CASTRTGAETQYF. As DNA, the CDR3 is TGTGCCAGCACTAGGACAGGGGCGGAGACCCAGTACTTC.

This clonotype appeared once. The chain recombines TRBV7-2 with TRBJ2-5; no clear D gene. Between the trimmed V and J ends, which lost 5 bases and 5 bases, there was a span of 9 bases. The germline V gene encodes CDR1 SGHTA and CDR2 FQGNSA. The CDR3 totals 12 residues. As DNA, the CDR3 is TGTGCCAGCAGCCCACAGCCGGAGACCCAGTACTTC. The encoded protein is CASSPQPETQYF.

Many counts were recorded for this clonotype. CDR3 in amino acids: CASSTTGGPNTEAFF. DNA for the CDR3: TGTGCCAGCAGTACTACAGGGGGCCCGAACACTGAAGCTTTCTTT. The genes are TRBV14 and TRBJ1-1; 9 bases match TRBD1. The germline CDR1 and CDR2 sequences are SGHDN and FVKESK. Trimming cost V 6 bases and J 1 base; bases outside gene matches: 6. The CDR3 totals 15 residues.

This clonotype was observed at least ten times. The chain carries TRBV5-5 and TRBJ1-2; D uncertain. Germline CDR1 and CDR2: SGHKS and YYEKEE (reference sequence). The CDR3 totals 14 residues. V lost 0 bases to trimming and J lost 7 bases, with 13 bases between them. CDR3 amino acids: CASSLAGQPVGYTF. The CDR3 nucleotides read TGTGCCAGCAGCTTGGCCGGTCAACCCGTTGGCTACACCTTC.

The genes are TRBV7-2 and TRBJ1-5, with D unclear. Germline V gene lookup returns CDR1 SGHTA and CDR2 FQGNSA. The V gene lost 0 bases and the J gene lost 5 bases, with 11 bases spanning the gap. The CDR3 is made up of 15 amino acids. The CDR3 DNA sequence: TGTGCCAGCAGCTTAGCGCCCGACTTCTATCAGCCCCAGCATTTT. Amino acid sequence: CASSLAPDFYQPQHF.

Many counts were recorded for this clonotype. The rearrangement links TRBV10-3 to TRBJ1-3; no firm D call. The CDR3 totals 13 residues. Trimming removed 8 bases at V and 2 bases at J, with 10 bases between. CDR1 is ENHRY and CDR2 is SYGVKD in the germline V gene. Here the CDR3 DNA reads TGTGCCATCCATCGGGAGGCTGGAAACACCATATATTTT. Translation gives CAIHREAGNTIYF.

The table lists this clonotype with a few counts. The CDR3 spells CASSKDSREQYF. CDR3 nucleotide sequence: TGTGCCAGCAGCAAGGACAGCAGGGAGCAGTACTTC. The rearrangement links TRBV12-3 or TRBV12-4 to TRBJ2-7; the D gene is possibly TRBD1 (6 bases). V was cut by 6 bases and J by 7 bases, with 13 bases left in between. This CDR3 comprises 12 residues.